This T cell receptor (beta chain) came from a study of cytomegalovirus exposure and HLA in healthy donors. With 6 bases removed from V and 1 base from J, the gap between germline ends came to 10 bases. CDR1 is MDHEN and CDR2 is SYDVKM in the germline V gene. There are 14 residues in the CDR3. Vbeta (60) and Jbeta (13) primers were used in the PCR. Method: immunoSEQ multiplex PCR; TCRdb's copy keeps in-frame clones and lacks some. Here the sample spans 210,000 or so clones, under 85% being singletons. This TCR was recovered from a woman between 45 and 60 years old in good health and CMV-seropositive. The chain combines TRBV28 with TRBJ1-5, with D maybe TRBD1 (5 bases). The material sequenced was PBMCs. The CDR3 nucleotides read TGTGCCAGCAGGGGGGGAAGGAGCAATCAGCCCCAGCATTTT. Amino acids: CASRGGRSNQPQHF.